Many counts were recorded for the clone carrying this T cell receptor beta chain. The data are from a study of T cells in Graves' hyperthyroidism and ophthalmopathy. Researchers amplified the TCR beta CDR3 regions from RNA transcripts. First-round RT-PCR targeting the TCR CDR3 was performed with the HTBI primer set. TCRdb independently ran MiXCR on the multiplex PCR reads; one entry per CDR3 protein. Of some 560,000 distinct CDR3 sequences in the sample, around 14% are singletons; the top ten hold less than 9.5%. V shed 4 bases, J shed 6 bases, and the junction held 6 bases outside the gene matches. Germline values: CDR1 SGHTS, CDR2 YDEGEE. The CDR3 covers 13 residues.

The specimen sequenced was blood. V and J are TRBV5-8 and TRBJ1-1, with TRBD1 matching over 7 bases. This receptor was identified in a woman aged 25 to 39 with Graves' hyperthyroidism. CDR3 in amino acids: CASSRDRVAEAFF. CDR3 in DNA: TGTGCCAGCAGCCGAGACAGGGTGGCTGAAGCTTTCTTT.